Shown below are 9 T cell receptor beta chains from a single sample sequenced in a study of T-cell reconstitution after alpha-beta-depleted transplantation in children. Unique molecular identifiers were incorporated when the TCRbeta library was constructed. From the PCR reads, TCRdb called clonotypes with MiXCR, one entry per CDR3 protein. This sample has under 450,000 distinct CDR3 sequences, with 13% found just once. Here the sequenced sample was PBMCs, taken from the stem cell graft. Receptors originate from a human donor who donated a stem cell graft to a child with Fanconi anemia.

The gene calls are TRBV5-1 and TRBJ2-4; D call uncertain. V lost 0 bases and J 5 bases, leaving 6 bases between the germline ends. The CDR3 has 13 residues. CDR1 SGHRS and CDR2 YFSETQ come from the germline V gene. The CDR3 reads CASSLESENIQYF. The CDR3 DNA follows: TGCGCCAGCAGCTTGGAGTCAGAAAACATTCAGTACTTC.

There are a few counts of this clonotype. The rearrangement joins TRBV12-3 or TRBV12-4 to TRBJ2-5, with a possible D match to TRBD2 (6 bases). The CDR3 contains 15 residues. Trimming removed 6 bases at V and 5 bases at J, with 19 bases between. The DNA for the CDR3 is TGTGCCAGCAGGCTTGGGGGGAGGAGTCTGGAGACCCAGTACTTC. It is translated as CASRLGGRSLETQYF.

This clonotype was recorded at least ten times. CDR3 residues: CASAAGRYNSPLHF. The CDR3 DNA follows: TGTGCCAGCGCGGCCGGCAGATATAATTCACCCCTCCACTTT. The chain has TRBV12-3 or TRBV12-4 and TRBJ1-6; D is uncertain. The CDR3 length is 14 residues. V was pared by 8 bases and J by 4 bases, with 12 bases between.

The rearrangement uses TRBV23-1 and TRBJ2-2, with D perhaps matching TRBD1 (5 bases). TRBV23-1 is an ORF; its function is uncertain. Trimming took 6 bases from V and 4 from J, leaving 12 bases between them. There are 14 residues in the CDR3. In DNA, the CDR3 is TGCGCCAGCAGGAGACAGAAGACCACCGGGGAGCTGTTTTTT. This gives the protein CASRRQKTTGELFF.

This sequence joins TRBV7-6 and TRBJ1-4, with 8 bases lining up with TRBD1. This CDR3 contains 16 residues. Germline V gives CDR1 SGHVS, CDR2 FNYEAQ. V trimming: 4 bases; J trimming: 6 bases; junction bases outside the gene matches: 10. The CDR3 sequence: CASSSELQGEDEKLFF. As DNA, the CDR3 is TGTGCCAGCAGCTCCGAACTACAGGGGGAGGATGAAAAACTGTTTTTT.

This clonotype was recorded at least ten times. V and J are TRBV6-5 and TRBJ2-7; the D call may be TRBD1 or TRBD2 (5 bases each). Germline V lookup: CDR1 MNHEY, CDR2 SVGAGI. The V and J ends lost 0 bases and 4 bases respectively, with 13 bases between them. The CDR3 is 15 residues long. The CDR3 is CASSYSPQGGYEQYF. CDR3 coding DNA: TGTGCCAGCAGTTACTCTCCTCAGGGCGGGTACGAGCAGTACTTC.

This clonotype was seen only a few times. The chain couples TRBV2 to TRBJ1-6; D is unresolved. Germline V gene lookup returns CDR1 SNHLY and CDR2 FYNNEI. V lost 4 bases, J lost 7 bases, and 14 bases lay in between. This CDR3 contains 15 residues. This CDR3 reads CASSVGHAGNSPLHF. For the CDR3, the DNA is TGTGCCAGCAGTGTGGGTCACGCAGGAAATTCACCCCTCCACTTT.

In this sample, this clonotype turned up once. This sequence joins TRBV4-3 and TRBJ1-2; D remains unclear. CDR1 LGHNA and CDR2 YSLEER come from the germline V gene. This CDR3 is 15 amino acids long. V dropped 4 bases and J dropped 2 bases, with 14 bases sitting between them. The CDR3 is CASSPAPAQNYGYTF. DNA for the CDR3: TGCGCCAGCAGCCCAGCCCCGGCGCAGAACTATGGCTACACCTTC.

The V call is TRBV2, the J call TRBJ1-2; D possibly corresponds to TRBD1 (6 bases). V dropped 5 bases and J dropped 5 bases, with 15 bases sitting between them. The germline V gene encodes CDR1 SNHLY and CDR2 FYNNEI. The CDR3 length is 14 residues. CDR3 protein: CASSPQGTGYGYTF. The CDR3 DNA follows: TGTGCCAGCAGTCCTCAAGGTACAGGGTATGGCTACACCTTC.